The sequence of this T cell receptor beta chain was determined in a study of sequential checkpoint blockade in melanoma. Study information: About two dozen patients had tumor biopsies before treatment and at week 13.

Germline-derived CDR1 and CDR2 are SGHNT and YENEEA. The trim removed 5 bases at V and 3 bases at J, leaving 5 bases unmatched. The length of the CDR3 is 15 residues. The treatment: randomized to nivolumab then ipilimumab (arm A) or the reverse (arm B). This clone was seen a few times. TCRdb keeps only in-frame clones here, not all; method: immunoSEQ multiplex PCR. The sample records some 22,000 clones, around 30% being singletons. The J gene is TRBJ1-3, the V gene TRBV11-3; 9 nucleotides align to TRBD1. The source is a human donor with melanoma. This specimen was tumor tissue (inferred from file names), taken from a patient given nivolumab and ipilimumab in sequence. CDR3 region: CASSLDRGGGNTIYF. As DNA, the CDR3 is TGTGCCAGCAGCCTGGACAGGGGCGGTGGAAACACCATATATTTT.